The source of this T cell receptor (beta chain) is a study of Graves' ophthalmopathy and Graves' hyperthyroidism. General study findings and limits: The model's prediction of ophthalmopathy progression had 70.59% sensitivity and less than 75% specificity. Most expanded thyroid clonotypes above 0.001 frequency also appeared in blood.

Diagnoses were established from clinical symptoms, serum thyroxine, TRAb, thyroid ultrasound and orbital computed tomography. CDR3 regions of TCR beta were amplified from RNA transcripts. The workflow started with a first-round RT-PCR run with HTBI primers and then moved on to a second-round multiplex PCR. Using its own MiXCR run on the multiplex PCR reads, TCRdb lists one record per CDR3 protein. This table has around 670,000 distinct CDR3 sequences, 40% appearing once. This CDR3 is built from 14 residues. CDR1 is SQVTM, CDR2 ANQGSEA, per germline. Deletions cut 3 bases from V and 0 bases from J, with 11 bases between. This clonotype was seen ten or more times. Its antigen is currently unknown.

The TCR comes from an adult man with Graves' ophthalmopathy. Sequenced input: peripheral blood. V gene TRBV29-1 combines with J gene TRBJ1-1; D uncertain. CDR3 amino acids: CSVDMGSMNTEAFF. The CDR3 region has the DNA TGCAGCGTTGATATGGGCTCGATGAACACTGAAGCTTTCTTT.